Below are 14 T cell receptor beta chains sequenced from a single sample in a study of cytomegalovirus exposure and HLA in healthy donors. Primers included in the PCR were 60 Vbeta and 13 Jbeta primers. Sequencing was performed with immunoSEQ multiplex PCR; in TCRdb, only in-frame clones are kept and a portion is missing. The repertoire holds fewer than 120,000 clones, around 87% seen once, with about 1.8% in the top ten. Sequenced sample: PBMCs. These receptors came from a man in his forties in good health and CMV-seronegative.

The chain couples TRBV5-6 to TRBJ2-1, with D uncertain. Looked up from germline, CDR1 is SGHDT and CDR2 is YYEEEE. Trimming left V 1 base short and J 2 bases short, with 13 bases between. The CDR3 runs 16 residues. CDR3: CASSLINGATYNEQFF. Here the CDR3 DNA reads TGTGCCAGCAGCTTGATCAACGGAGCCACCTACAATGAGCAGTTCTTC.

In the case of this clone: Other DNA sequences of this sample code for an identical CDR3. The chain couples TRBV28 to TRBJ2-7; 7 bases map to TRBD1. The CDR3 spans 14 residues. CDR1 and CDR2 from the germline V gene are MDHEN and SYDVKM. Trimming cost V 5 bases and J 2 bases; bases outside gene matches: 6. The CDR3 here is CASSLGTVTYEQYF. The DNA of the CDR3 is TGTGCCAGCAGTCTGGGGACAGTTACCTACGAGCAGTACTTC.

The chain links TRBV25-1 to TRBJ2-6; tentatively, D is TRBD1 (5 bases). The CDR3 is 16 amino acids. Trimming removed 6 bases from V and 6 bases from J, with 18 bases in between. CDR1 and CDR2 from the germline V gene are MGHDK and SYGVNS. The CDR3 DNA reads TGTGCCAGCAGCCCCACTCCAGGGTCTCTGGCCAACGTCCTGACTTTC. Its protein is CASSPTPGSLANVLTF.

The CDR3 DNA reads TGTGCCAGCAGCTTGGGAGCAACTAATGAAAAACTGTTTTTT. Translation: CASSLGATNEKLFF. The genes are TRBV7-6 and TRBJ1-4, with D uncertain. Germline CDR1 reads SGHVS; CDR2 reads FNYEAQ. The CDR3 runs 14 residues. V lost 3 bases, J lost 0 bases, and 5 bases lay in between.

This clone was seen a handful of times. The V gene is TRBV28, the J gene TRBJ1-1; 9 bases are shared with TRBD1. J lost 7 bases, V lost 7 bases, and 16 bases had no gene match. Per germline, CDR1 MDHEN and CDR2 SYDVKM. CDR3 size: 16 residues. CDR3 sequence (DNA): TGTGCCAGCAACCAACCCACAGGGGGCTCTCGGAATGAAGCTTTCTTT. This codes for CASNQPTGGSRNEAFF.

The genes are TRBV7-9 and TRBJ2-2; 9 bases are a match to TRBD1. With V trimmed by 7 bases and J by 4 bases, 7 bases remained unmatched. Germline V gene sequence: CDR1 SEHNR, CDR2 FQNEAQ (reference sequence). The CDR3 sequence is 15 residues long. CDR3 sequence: CASIPGQGTTGELFF. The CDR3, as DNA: TGTGCCAGCATCCCGGGACAGGGTACCACCGGGGAGCTGTTTTTT.

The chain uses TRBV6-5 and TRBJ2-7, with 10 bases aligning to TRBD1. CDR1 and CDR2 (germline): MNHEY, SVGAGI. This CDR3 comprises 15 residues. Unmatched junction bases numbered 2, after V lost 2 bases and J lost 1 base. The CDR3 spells CASSYRDRGSYEQYF. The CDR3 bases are TGTGCCAGCAGTTACCGGGACAGGGGATCCTACGAGCAGTACTTC.

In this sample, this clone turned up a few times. The chain's CDR3 is CASSFFSGELFF. CDR3 nucleotides: TGTGCCAGCAGCTTCTTTTCGGGGGAGCTGTTTTTT. The V and J genes are TRBV5-4 and TRBJ2-2; no clear D gene. This CDR3 contains 12 residues. Per germline, CDR1 SGHNT and CDR2 YYREEE (reference sequence). V shed 2 bases and J shed 8 bases, with 7 bases lying between them. The entire variable domain, with the rest obtained from reference TRBV5-4 and TRBJ2-2, is as follows: ETGVTQSPTHLIKTRGQQVTLRCSSQSGHNTVSWYQQALGQGPQFIFQYYREEENGRGNFPPRFSGLQFPNYSSELNVNALELDDSALYLCASSFFSGELFFGEGSRLTVL.

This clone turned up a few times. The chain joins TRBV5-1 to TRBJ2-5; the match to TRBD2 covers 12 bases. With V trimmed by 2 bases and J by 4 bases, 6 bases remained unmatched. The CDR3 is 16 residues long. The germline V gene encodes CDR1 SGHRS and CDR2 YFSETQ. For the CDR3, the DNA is TGCGCCAGCAGCTTCCCGGGACTAGCGGGCGGAGAGACCCAGTACTTC. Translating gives CASSFPGLAGGETQYF.

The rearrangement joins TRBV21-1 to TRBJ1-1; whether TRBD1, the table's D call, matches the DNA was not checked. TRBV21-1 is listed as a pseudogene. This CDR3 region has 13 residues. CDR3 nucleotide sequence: TGTGCCATCCCGACAACTTTGAACACTGAAGCTTTCTTT. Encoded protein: CAIPTTLNTEAFF.

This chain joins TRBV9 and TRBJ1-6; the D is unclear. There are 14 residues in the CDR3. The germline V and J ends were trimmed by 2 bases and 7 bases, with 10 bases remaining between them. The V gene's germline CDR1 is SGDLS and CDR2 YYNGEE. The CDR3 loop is CASSVTSLNSPLHF. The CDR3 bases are TGTGCCAGCAGCGTCACAAGTTTGAATTCACCCCTCCACTTT.

The CDR3, as DNA: TGCGCCAGCAGCCCCTCCGGGACAGAGAATTCACCCCTCCACTTT. Translated: CASSPSGTENSPLHF. This chain uses TRBV4-3 with TRBJ1-6; 7 bases line up with TRBD1. V shed 4 bases, J shed 7 bases, and the junction held 7 bases outside the gene matches. The CDR3 consists of 15 residues. Germline assignment: CDR1 LGHNA and CDR2 YSLEER.

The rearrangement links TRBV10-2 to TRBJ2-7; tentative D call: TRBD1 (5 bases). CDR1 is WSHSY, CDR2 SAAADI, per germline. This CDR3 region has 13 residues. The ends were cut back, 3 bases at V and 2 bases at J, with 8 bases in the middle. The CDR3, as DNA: TGCGCCAGCAGTGATAGGGGTCCCTACGAGCAGTACTTC. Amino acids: CASSDRGPYEQYF.

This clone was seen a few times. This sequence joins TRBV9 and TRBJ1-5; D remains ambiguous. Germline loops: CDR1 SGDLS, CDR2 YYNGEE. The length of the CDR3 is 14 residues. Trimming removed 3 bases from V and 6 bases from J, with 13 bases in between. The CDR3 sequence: CASSGPSGGQPQHF. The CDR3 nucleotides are TGTGCCAGCAGCGGGCCGTCGGGTGGTCAGCCCCAGCATTTT.